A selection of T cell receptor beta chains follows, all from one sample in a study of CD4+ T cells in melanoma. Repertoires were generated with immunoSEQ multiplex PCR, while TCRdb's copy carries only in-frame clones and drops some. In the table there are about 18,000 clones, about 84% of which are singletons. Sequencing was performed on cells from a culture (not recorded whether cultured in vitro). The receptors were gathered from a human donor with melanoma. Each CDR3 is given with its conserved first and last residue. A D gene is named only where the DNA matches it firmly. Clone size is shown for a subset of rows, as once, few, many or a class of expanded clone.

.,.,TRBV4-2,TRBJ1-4,CASSREQGVGFNEKLFF,TGTGCCAGCAGCCGCGAACAGGGTGTTGGGTTTAATGAAAAACTGTTTTTT
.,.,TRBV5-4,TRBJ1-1,CASSGLRGSTEAFF,TGTGCCAGCAGCGGGTTGAGGGGTAGCACTGAAGCTTTCTTT
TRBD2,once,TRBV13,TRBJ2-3,CASSQRLAGGFTDTQYF,TGTGCCAGCAGCCAAAGACTAGCGGGGGGGTTTACAGATACGCAGTATTTT
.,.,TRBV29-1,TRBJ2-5,CSVRGDTQETQYF,TGCAGCGTTCGCGGGGACACCCAAGAGACCCAGTACTTC
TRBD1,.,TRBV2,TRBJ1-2,CASSTTTGGRGGYTF,TGTGCCAGCAGTACTACGACAGGGGGGAGGGGTGGCTACACCTTC
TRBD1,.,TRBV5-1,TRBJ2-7,CASSPQGASYEQYF,TGCGCCAGCAGTCCCCAGGGGGCCTCCTACGAGCAGTACTTC
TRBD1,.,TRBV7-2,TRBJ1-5,CASSLGQGYQPQHF,TGTGCCAGCAGCTTGGGACAGGGGTATCAGCCCCAGCATTTT
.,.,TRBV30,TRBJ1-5,CAWSVIGDSNQPQHF,TGTGCCTGGAGTGTAATCGGGGATAGCAATCAGCCCCAGCATTTT
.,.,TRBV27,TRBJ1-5,CASRPGQLNQPQHF,TGTGCCAGCAGACCTGGACAGCTCAATCAGCCCCAGCATTTT
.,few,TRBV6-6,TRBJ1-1,CATSSRGNTEAFF,TGTGCCACCTCGTCGAGGGGGAACACTGAAGCTTTCTTT
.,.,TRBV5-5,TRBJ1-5,CASSKGQSNQPQHF,TGTGCCAGCAGCAAAGGACAGAGCAATCAGCCCCAGCATTTT
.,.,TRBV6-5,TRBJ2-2,CASRRDSAGELFF,TGTGCCAGCAGACGCGACTCGGCCGGGGAGCTGTTTTTT
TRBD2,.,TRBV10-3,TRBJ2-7,CAISDFQESGGEQYF,TGTGCCATCAGTGATTTTCAGGAGAGCGGGGGGGAGCAGTACTTC
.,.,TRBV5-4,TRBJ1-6,CASSFRDLGSPLHF,TGTGCCAGCAGCTTCCGGGACTTAGGTTCACCCCTCCACTTT
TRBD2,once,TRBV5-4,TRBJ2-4,CASSLRVAGGQNIQYF,TGTGCCAGCAGCTTGCGGGTGGCGGGGGGGCAAAACATTCAGTACTTC
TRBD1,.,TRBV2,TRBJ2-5,CASSVPGQGKETQYF,TGTGCCAGCAGTGTCCCGGGACAGGGGAAAGAGACCCAGTACTTC
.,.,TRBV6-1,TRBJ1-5,CASKAGGLPNQPQHF,TGTGCCAGCAAAGCGGGGGGACTACCCAATCAGCCCCAGCATTTT
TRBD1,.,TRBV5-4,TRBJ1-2,CASSSKGQASSGYTF,TGTGCCAGCAGCTCGAAGGGACAGGCCTCCTCTGGCTACACCTTC
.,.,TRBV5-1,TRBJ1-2,CASSLEGPSHYGYTF,TGCGCCAGCAGCTTGGAGGGGCCCAGCCATTATGGCTACACCTTC
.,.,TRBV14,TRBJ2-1,CASSIRFYNEQFF,TGTGCCAGCTCAATAAGATTCTACAATGAGCAGTTCTTC
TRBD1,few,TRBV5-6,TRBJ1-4,CASSLAGQPNEKLFF,TGTGCCAGCAGCTTGGCGGGACAGCCTAATGAAAAACTGTTTTTT
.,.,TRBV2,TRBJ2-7,CASKWGPLGGEQYF,TGTGCCAGCAAATGGGGCCCTCTAGGTGGTGAGCAGTACTTC
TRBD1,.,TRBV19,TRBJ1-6,CATGDRANNSPLHF,TGTGCCACCGGGGACAGGGCAAATAATTCACCCCTCCACTTT
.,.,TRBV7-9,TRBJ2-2,CASTHREGNTGELFF,TGTGCCAGCACCCACCGAGAGGGAAACACCGGGGAGCTGTTTTTT